This T cell receptor (beta chain) was recovered during a study of cytomegalovirus exposure and HLA in healthy donors. This CDR3 has 15 amino acids. CDR1 is SGHDT, CDR2 YYEEEE, per germline. The V and J ends lost 4 bases and 4 bases respectively, with 17 bases between them. The study's findings and limits: Earlier findings revealed that most TCR beta V segments proved productive either about 87% or about 30% of the time. A few chains tied to CMV proved CMV antigen-specific in vitro.

Use of 60 Vbeta and 13 Jbeta primers characterized the PCR. Profiled with immunoSEQ multiplex PCR; TCRdb holds only in-frame clones, not every one. Of some 190,000 clones in the sample, 80% to 90% are singletons; the top ten hold roughly 2.3%. In its sample, this clone was seen a few times. Its antigen is unknown. The V call is TRBV5-6, the J call TRBJ1-2; D is uncertain. Sequenced material: PBMCs. The receptor was isolated from a male donor in good health and CMV-seronegative. The DNA of the CDR3 is TGTGCCAGCAGCCCTACGGGAGGCGGCATCTATGGCTACACCTTC. It is translated as CASSPTGGGIYGYTF.